These 26 T cell receptor beta chains share one sample of origin, sequenced in a study of T cell clones after liver transplantation. Generated by immunoSEQ multiplex PCR, the TCRdb table keeps only in-frame clones and is missing some. The sample lists more than 95,000 clones, 80% to 85% seen once, with roughly 0.9% in the top ten. The material sequenced was CD4+ T cells from blood, taken before liver transplant. The receptors were sampled from a human donor who received a liver transplant.

This clone has only one observation. The V gene is TRBV5-1, the J gene TRBJ2-5, with 10 bases that match TRBD1. V gave up 4 bases and J gave up 4 bases; unmatched junction bases: 7. CDR3 size: 15 residues. The V gene's germline CDR1 is SGHRS and CDR2 YFSETQ. For the CDR3, the DNA is TGCGCCAGCAGCGCTTGGGACAGGGGTGCAGAGACCCAGTACTTC. This codes for CASSAWDRGAETQYF.

This chain uses TRBV11-2 with TRBJ2-5, with TRBD2 matching over 13 bases. Trimming at V came to 4 bases and at J to 5 bases, leaving 1 base not matched to a gene. The CDR3 is 14 residues long. Per germline, CDR1 SGHAT and CDR2 FQNNGV. Here the CDR3 DNA reads TGTGCCAGCAGCTGGACTAGCGGGAGTGAGACCCAGTACTTC. This sequence encodes CASSWTSGSETQYF.

V usage is TRBV27 and J usage is TRBJ2-6; tentatively, D is TRBD1 or TRBD2 (5 bases each). The CDR3 is made up of 16 amino acids. V lost 4 bases and J lost 4, with 14 bases in between. CDR1 and CDR2 (germline): MNHEY, SMNVEV (reference sequence). For the CDR3, the DNA is TGTGCCAGCAGTTCCGGGACCCCGCTAGGGGCCAACGTCCTGACTTTC. This codes for CASSSGTPLGANVLTF.

CDR3 loop: CASSLGGQTFNEQFF. The CDR3, as DNA: TGTGCCAGCAGCTTAGGCGGTCAGACATTCAATGAGCAGTTCTTC. The chain employs TRBV7-2 and TRBJ2-1, with D hard to call. The ends were cut back, 1 base at V and 6 bases at J, with 13 bases in the middle. Germline assignment: CDR1 SGHTA and CDR2 FQGNSA. The CDR3 has 15 residues.

This clone appeared a few times. This chain connects TRBV5-1 to TRBJ2-1; maybe TRBD2 (5 bases). Per germline, CDR1 SGHRS and CDR2 YFSETQ. V lost 2 bases to trimming and J lost 9 bases, with 15 bases between them. The CDR3 has 14 amino acids. CDR3 protein: CASSFGGLGIEQFF. In nucleotides, the CDR3 is TGCGCCAGCAGCTTTGGAGGACTTGGAATTGAGCAGTTCTTC.

V usage is TRBV7-3 and J usage is TRBJ2-6; maybe TRBD2 (6 bases). The CDR3 consists of 16 residues. Germline assignment: CDR1 SGHTA and CDR2 FQGTGA. Trimming removed 5 bases from V and 2 bases from J, with 13 bases in between. CDR3 sequence (DNA): TGTGCCAGCAGCCAGGGACTGCCAACTGGGGCCAACGTCCTGACTTTC. Encoded protein: CASSQGLPTGANVLTF.

This chain joins TRBV7-6 and TRBJ1-2; 7 bases align to TRBD1. The CDR3 spans 13 residues. Trimming removed 6 bases from V and 5 bases from J; junction bases left unmatched: 6. The germline V gene has CDR1 SGHVS and CDR2 FNYEAQ. Here the CDR3 reads CASSPAGGYGYTF. The CDR3 nucleotides read TGTGCCAGCAGTCCCGCAGGGGGGTATGGCTACACCTTC.

The gene calls are TRBV27 and TRBJ2-3, with D maybe TRBD2 (5 bases). V lost 1 base and J 1 base, leaving 12 bases between the germline ends. This CDR3 has 16 residues. Germline assignment: CDR1 MNHEY and CDR2 SMNVEV (reference sequence). The CDR3 bases are TGTGCCAGCAGTTTATTGTCGGGATCGGGCACAGATACGCAGTATTTT. Amino acid sequence: CASSLLSGSGTDTQYF.

The chain has TRBV14 and TRBJ2-3; no firm D call. The CDR3 is 12 residues long. Looked up from germline, CDR1 is SGHDN and CDR2 is FVKESK. V shed 1 base and J shed 5 bases, with 4 bases lying between them. The CDR3 DNA reads TGTGCCAGCAGCCAAGTGCGAGATACGCAGTATTTT. Translated: CASSQVRDTQYF. The full variable domain, in which reference TRBV14 and TRBJ2-3 provide the parts outside the CDR3, is EAGVTQFPSHSVIEKGQTVTLRCDPISGHDNLYWYRRVMGKEIKFLLHFVKESKQDESGMPNNRFLAERTGGTYSTLKVQPAELEDSGVYFCASSQVRDTQYFGPGTRLTVL.

The chain carries TRBV18 and TRBJ1-6; D not resolved. The V gene lost 1 base and the J gene lost 5 bases, with 9 bases spanning the gap. Per the germline V gene, CDR1 is KGHSH and CDR2 is LQKENI. The CDR3 covers 15 residues. CDR3 bases: TGTGCCAGCTCACCACAAAAAGGGAATAATTCACCCCTCCACTTT. Translating gives CASSPQKGNNSPLHF.

J is TRBJ2-1 and V is TRBV27; possibly TRBD1 or TRBD2 for D (6 bases each). Germline V gives CDR1 MNHEY, CDR2 SMNVEV (reference sequence). CDR3 length: 15 amino acids. V gave up 3 bases and J gave up 2 bases, with 11 bases separating them. CDR3 in amino acids: CASSFPGAPYNEQFF. Written as DNA, the CDR3 is TGTGCCAGCAGTTTCCCGGGGGCCCCCTACAATGAGCAGTTCTTC.

The chain combines TRBV6-1 with TRBJ1-4; D ambiguous. The V gene's germline CDR1 is MNHNS and CDR2 SASEGT. The CDR3 is 12 amino acids. The germline V and J ends were trimmed by 7 bases and 5 bases, with 8 bases remaining between them. CDR3 DNA: TGTGCCAGCACGGGCCTCAATGAAAAACTGTTTTTT. Residues: CASTGLNEKLFF.

The rearrangement uses TRBV7-2 and TRBJ2-1; TRBD1 aligns across 10 bases. CDR1 is SGHTA, CDR2 FQGNSA, per germline. J lost 8 bases, V lost 5 bases, and 9 bases had no gene match. The CDR3 consists of 15 residues. The CDR3 DNA follows: TGTGCCAGCAGCCCCGGGACAGGGGCACTCGATGAGCAGTTCTTC. This translates into CASSPGTGALDEQFF.

The gene calls are TRBV6-5 and TRBJ1-2, with a possible D match to TRBD1 (6 bases). CDR1 is MNHEY, CDR2 SVGAGI, per germline. With 6 bases removed from V and 5 bases from J, the gap between germline ends came to 19 bases. This CDR3 is 15 amino acids long. The CDR3 nucleotides read TGTGCCAGCAGCCCACAGGGTTCCCTTGGGTATGGCTACACCTTC. Protein sequence: CASSPQGSLGYGYTF.

The rearrangement uses TRBV11-2 and TRBJ2-3; no definite D call. Germline V gene data show CDR1 as SGHAT and CDR2 as FQNNGV. The length of the CDR3 is 11 residues. The V end was cut by 3 bases, the J end by 6 bases, with 4 bases between. The CDR3 DNA sequence: TGTGCCAGCAGCTTGAAGGATACGCAGTATTTT. Its translation is CASSLKDTQYF.

Written as DNA, the CDR3 is TGTGCCAGCAGCCCAGAGGAGGGGTTGGGATCACCCCTCCACTTT. This sequence encodes CASSPEEGLGSPLHF. The chain links TRBV7-9 to TRBJ1-6; D is possibly TRBD1 (5 bases). V lost 5 bases, J lost 10 bases, and 18 bases lay in between. This CDR3 comprises 15 residues. CDR1 SEHNR and CDR2 FQNEAQ come from the germline V gene (reference sequence).

This clone appeared once. The V gene is TRBV5-1, the J gene TRBJ2-1; 11 bases are a match to TRBD2. Germline values: CDR1 SGHRS, CDR2 YFSETQ. This CDR3 has 16 residues. The J segment lost 2 bases and the V segment lost 2 bases, leaving 3 bases of the junction unmatched. CDR3 sequence: CASSLTTSGTYNEQFF. The CDR3 region has the DNA TGCGCCAGCAGCTTAACGACTAGCGGGACCTACAATGAGCAGTTCTTC.

The chain combines TRBV5-1 with TRBJ2-5; D might be TRBD1 (6 bases). Germline CDR1 reads SGHRS; CDR2 reads YFSETQ. V was pared by 4 bases and J by 5 bases, with 12 bases between. This CDR3 contains 13 residues. The CDR3 coding sequence is TGCGCCAGCAGCCTGGGACATGGGGAGACCCAGTACTTC. As protein: CASSLGHGETQYF.

This clone was picked up one time. This sequence joins TRBV18 and TRBJ2-4; a weak D match, TRBD1 (5 bases). The CDR3 is 14 amino acids. Trimming stripped 3 bases from V and 4 bases from J, with 10 bases between. Looked up from germline, CDR1 is KGHSH and CDR2 is LQKENI. Here the CDR3 DNA reads TGTGCCAGCTCACCCATACAGGAGAAAAACATTCAGTACTTC. This encodes CASSPIQEKNIQYF.

This clone was seen once. The rearrangement links TRBV4-2 to TRBJ2-7, with 9 positions matching TRBD1. The CDR3 runs to 15 residues. Germline CDR1 LGHNA, CDR2 YNFKEQ. V lost 5 bases to trimming and J lost 4 bases; unmatched junction nucleotides: 9. Here the CDR3 reads CASSWAGTGLYEQYF. The CDR3 DNA reads as TGTGCCAGCAGCTGGGCCGGGACAGGGCTTTACGAGCAGTACTTC.

The rearrangement uses TRBV5-8 and TRBJ1-5, with 7 positions matching TRBD1. The CDR3 sequence is 15 residues long. J was trimmed by 4 bases and V by 0 bases; bases with no gene match: 4. CDR1 and CDR2 from the germline V gene are SGHTS and YDEGEE. Here the CDR3 reads CASSLELQGNQPQHF. The DNA for the CDR3 is TGTGCCAGCAGCTTGGAGTTACAGGGGAATCAGCCCCAGCATTTT.

The rearrangement uses TRBV4-2 and TRBJ1-4; TRBD1 aligns across 7 bases. Trimming removed 3 bases from V and 8 bases from J; junction bases left unmatched: 9. The length of the CDR3 is 15 residues. The germline CDR1 and CDR2 sequences are LGHNA and YNFKEQ. The CDR3 bases are TGTGCCAGCAGCCATGACTCGAGGGGGCTAGAAAAACTGTTTTTT. Translation gives CASSHDSRGLEKLFF.

This sequence joins TRBV18 and TRBJ2-1; 9 bases are a match to TRBD2. This CDR3 spans 15 amino acids. J lost 3 bases, V lost 6 bases, and 6 bases had no gene match. From germline, CDR1 is KGHSH and CDR2 LQKENI. CDR3 nucleotide sequence: TGTGCCAGCTCCCCCCGGACTAGCGACTACAATGAGCAGTTCTTC. This sequence encodes CASSPRTSDYNEQFF.

This clone has a handful of counts. The chain employs TRBV19 and TRBJ2-7; 7 positions match TRBD1. The CDR3 extends over 14 amino acids. The germline V gene encodes CDR1 LNHDA and CDR2 SQIVND (reference sequence). After removal of 5 bases from V and 7 bases from J, the junction contained 11 bases not matched to a gene. The CDR3 nucleotides read TGTGCCAGTAGTCTCGACAGGGTAGTAGGGGAGCAGTACTTC. Residues: CASSLDRVVGEQYF.

The rearrangement uses TRBV6-1 and TRBJ2-2, with D perhaps assigned TRBD1 or TRBD2 (5 bases each). Between the trimmed V and J ends, which lost 4 bases and 2 bases, there was a span of 8 bases. Germline CDR1 and CDR2: MNHNS and SASEGT. This CDR3 contains 14 residues. CDR3 sequence (DNA): TGTGCCAGCAGTGCGGGACCCAACACCGGGGAGCTGTTTTTT. It translates to CASSAGPNTGELFF.

V is TRBV7-3 and J is TRBJ2-1, with D uncertain. V shed 5 bases and J shed 2 bases, with 10 bases lying between them. Germline-derived CDR1 and CDR2 are SGHTA and FQGTGA. This CDR3 spans 14 amino acids. The CDR3 DNA sequence: TGTGCCAGCAGCATGAGCTCAGCCTACAATGAGCAGTTCTTC. Protein product: CASSMSSAYNEQFF.